Detailed here is one TCR beta chain. This specimen belongs to a study of shared clonotypes between healthy human individuals. TCRdb's copy holds only in-frame clones and misses some; the assay was immunoSEQ multiplex PCR. The data hold 2 million to 2.5 million clones, with around 95% observed a single time. The CDR3 runs 17 residues. CDR1 is MNHNS and CDR2 is SASEGT in the germline V gene. V gave up 1 base and J gave up 0 bases, with 10 bases separating them. This sequence joins TRBV6-1 and TRBJ2-6; tentatively, D is TRBD2 (5 bases). This sequence originates from a man aged 18 to 30 in good health. Material: naive CD4+ T cells sorted from blood. The subset denotes: CD45RA+ positively selected. The CDR3 DNA follows: TGTGCCAGCAGTGAAGTGTTGGCGGGCTCTGGGGCCAACGTCCTGACTTTC. Translation: CASSEVLAGSGANVLTF.